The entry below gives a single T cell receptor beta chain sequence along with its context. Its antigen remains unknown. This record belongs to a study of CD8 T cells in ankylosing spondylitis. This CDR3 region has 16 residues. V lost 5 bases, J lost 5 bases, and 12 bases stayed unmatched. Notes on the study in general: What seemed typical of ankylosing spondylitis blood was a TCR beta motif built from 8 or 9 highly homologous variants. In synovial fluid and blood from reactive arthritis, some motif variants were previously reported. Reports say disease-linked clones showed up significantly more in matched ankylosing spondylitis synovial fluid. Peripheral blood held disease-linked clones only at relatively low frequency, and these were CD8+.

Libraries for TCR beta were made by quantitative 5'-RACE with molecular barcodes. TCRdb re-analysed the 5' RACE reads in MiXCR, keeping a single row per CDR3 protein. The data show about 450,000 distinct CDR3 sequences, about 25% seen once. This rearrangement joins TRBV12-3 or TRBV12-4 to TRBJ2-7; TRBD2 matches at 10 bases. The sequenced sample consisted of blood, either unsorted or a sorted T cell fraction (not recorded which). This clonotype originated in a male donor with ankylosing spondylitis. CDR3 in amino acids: CASSVRSGRAGDEQYF. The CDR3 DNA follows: TGTGCCAGCAGTGTAAGAAGCGGGAGGGCCGGGGACGAGCAGTACTTC.